This TCR beta chain emerged from a study of spatial heterogeneity in lung cancer. Background on the study: The approximately 72 donors had untreated early-stage non-small cell lung cancer. Sequencing of follow-up PBMC samples took place when they were available, at a median of about two years after resection.

Each CDR3 protein gets one entry after TCRdb re-called the 5' RACE reads with MiXCR. The profile covers under 30,000 distinct CDR3 sequences, with around 6% appearing a single time and approximately 20% taken by the ten largest. The sample's time point: blood at routine non-recurrence follow-up after resection. Sequencing was performed on whole RNA extracted from tumor and nontumor lung tissue, or from frozen PBMC, and the material was left unsorted. In the case of this clonotype: Antigen specificity is unknown.

Study-level findings and limits: At tumor resection, ubiquitous expanded TCRs were detected in blood more often than later.

The sequencing here drew on PBMCs, taken at follow-up. The origin of this receptor is a male donor with early-stage non-small cell lung cancer.

CDR3 sequence reads: CASSLGSGAQYF. For the CDR3, the DNA is TGTGCCAGCAGCCTCGGTAGCGGGGCCCAGTACTTC. This rearrangement joins TRBV3-1 to TRBJ2-5; 8 bases line up with TRBD2. The CDR3 extends over 12 amino acids. Looked up from germline, CDR1 is LGHDT and CDR2 is YNNKEL (reference sequence). V shed 4 bases and J 9 bases; nucleotides not matched to a gene: 4.